These 10 T cell receptor beta chains were sequenced from one sample in a study of blood T cell repertoires in COVID-19. The table came from immunoSEQ multiplex PCR; TCRdb's copy has only in-frame clones and leaves some out. In the table there are roughly 70,000 clones, 80% to 90% of which are singletons. The sequenced sample was peripheral blood. Receptors were obtained from a man of 80 years or more with COVID-19, enrolled during active disease.

This clone occurred once. The chain joins TRBV4-2 to TRBJ2-1, with a possible D match to TRBD2 (6 bases). The CDR3 contains 16 residues. V lost 0 bases and J lost 7, with 16 bases in between. CDR1 is LGHNA and CDR2 is YNFKEQ in the germline V gene. The CDR3 spells CASSQEGGDPGNEQFF. The CDR3 DNA reads TGTGCCAGCAGCCAAGAGGGCGGGGACCCTGGGAATGAGCAGTTCTTC.

This clone was detected a few times. The chain is built from TRBV7-6 and TRBJ1-1; the D gene is possibly TRBD1 (5 bases). The V gene lost 5 bases and the J gene lost 4 bases, with 17 bases spanning the gap. This CDR3 has 15 residues. The germline V gene encodes CDR1 SGHVS and CDR2 FNYEAQ. Here the CDR3 DNA reads TGTGCCAGCAGCCCACGGGGGGGAATTCTCACTGAAGCTTTCTTT. Translating gives CASSPRGGILTEAFF.

Written as DNA, the CDR3 is TGTGCCAGCCGTGGGACAGGGCTTAATTCACCCCTCCACTTT. It codes for CASRGTGLNSPLHF. The rearrangement links TRBV3-1 (or the pseudogene TRBV3-2) to TRBJ1-6, with 9 bases that match TRBD1. The CDR3 contains 14 residues. CDR1 is LGHDT and CDR2 is YNNKEL in the germline V gene (reference sequence). J gave up 6 bases and V 8 bases, and 5 bases lay outside the gene matches.

The chain couples TRBV27 to TRBJ1-2; D is perhaps TRBD1 (5 bases). The V gene's germline CDR1 is MNHEY and CDR2 SMNVEV (reference sequence). V gave up 0 bases and J gave up 3 bases, with 14 bases separating them. CDR3 length: 16 amino acids. The CDR3 loop reads CASSLSGQGRHYGYTF. The DNA for the CDR3 is TGTGCCAGCAGTTTATCTGGGCAGGGAAGGCACTATGGCTACACCTTC.

The chain joins TRBV7-9 to TRBJ2-3, with 8 positions matching TRBD2. The CDR3 consists of 16 residues. Per germline, CDR1 SEHNR and CDR2 FQNEAQ (reference sequence). After removal of 7 bases from V and 1 base from J, the junction contained 10 bases not matched to a gene. The CDR3: CASNPSGGSRTDTQYF. For the CDR3, the DNA is TGTGCCAGCAACCCTTCGGGGGGGTCGCGCACAGATACGCAGTATTTT.

In the case of this clone: A junction boundary mismatches the germline segment, possibly from a read error. The chain has TRBV5-1 and TRBJ1-1; D possibly corresponds to TRBD1 (6 bases). Germline V CDR1 and CDR2: SGHRS, YFSETQ. The CDR3 is 14 amino acids. CDR3 in DNA: TGCGCCAGCAGCATGGACAGTTTGAACACTGAAGCTTCCTTT. This encodes CASSMDSLNTEASF. The full variable domain, completed using reference TRBV5-1 and TRBJ1-1, is KAGVTQTPRYLIKTRGQQVTLSCSPISGHRSVSWYQQTPGQGLQFLFEYFSETQRNKGNFPGRFSGRQFSNSRSEMNVSTLELGDSALYLCASSMDSLNTEASFGQGTRLTVV.

This clone was picked up one time. J is TRBJ1-4 and V is TRBV18, with a weak D call TRBD1 (5 bases). Germline CDR1 KGHSH, CDR2 LQKENI. V was pared by 2 bases and J by 8 bases, with 9 bases between. The CDR3 contains 13 residues. CDR3 nucleotide sequence: TGTGCCAGCTCACCAGGGACTCGGGAAAAACTGTTTTTT. Its protein product is CASSPGTREKLFF.

Written as DNA, the CDR3 is TGTGCCAGCAGCTTGGGAGGGGGAATAGATACGCAGTATTTT. It is translated as CASSLGGGIDTQYF. The chain recombines TRBV5-6 with TRBJ2-3; TRBD1 might be the D (6 bases). From germline, CDR1 is SGHDT and CDR2 YYEEEE. V was pared by 0 bases and J by 5 bases, with 10 bases between. This CDR3 has 14 residues. Full variable domain (missing parts from reference TRBV5-6 and TRBJ2-3): DAGVTQSPTHLIKTRGQQVTLRCSPKSGHDTVSWYQQALGQGPQFIFQYYEEEERQRGNFPDRFSGHQFPNYSSELNVNALLLGDSALYLCASSLGGGIDTQYFGPGTRLTVL.

V is TRBV24-1 and J is TRBJ2-7, with D possibly TRBD1 on 5 matching bases. The CDR3 is 13 amino acids. Germline V gene sequence: CDR1 KGHDR, CDR2 SFDVKD. Trimming pared 10 bases from V and 1 base from J, leaving 13 bases between. CDR3 nucleotides: TGTGCCACTTCAGGGTCCGTATCCTACGAGCAGTACTTC. Amino acid sequence: CATSGSVSYEQYF.

In DNA form, the CDR3 reads TGTGCCAGCAGCTTTACAGGGGAGAACACTGAAGCTTTCTTT. Encoded protein: CASSFTGENTEAFF. This chain uses TRBV5-5 with TRBJ1-1; 7 bases line up with TRBD1. Germline CDR1 reads SGHKS; CDR2 reads YYEKEE (reference sequence). The CDR3 covers 14 residues. Germline trimming cut 2 bases from V and 1 base from J; bases unmatched to any gene: 2.